The rows below give T cell receptor beta chains drawn from one sample of a study of cytomegalovirus exposure and HLA in healthy donors. Produced via immunoSEQ multiplex PCR; TCRdb's table is partial and in-frame only. The sample consists of just under 150,000 clones, roughly 86% of them appearing once. The sequenced sample was PBMCs. Receptor source: a man between 18 and 29 years old in good health and CMV-seropositive. CDR3s include the opening cysteine and the closing phenylalanine or tryptophan. A D gene is named only where the DNA matches it firmly. Clone size is given for some rows only: seen once, a few or many times, or a class if the clone is expanded.

.	.	TRBV5-1	TRBJ2-1	CASSLGSNNEQFF	TGCGCCAGCAGCTTAGGGAGCAACAATGAGCAGTTCTTC
TRBD2	.	TRBV30	TRBJ2-3	CAWSARGGFTDTQYF	TGTGCCTGGAGTGCTCGCGGGGGATTCACAGATACGCAGTATTTT
.	few	TRBV4-2	TRBJ1-2	CASSHDYLLQGYGYTF	TGTGCCAGCAGCCACGATTACTTACTGCAGGGCTATGGCTACACCTTC
.	.	TRBV29-1	TRBJ1-1	CSVEVSGTEAFF	TGCAGCGTTGAAGTTTCGGGGACTGAAGCTTTCTTT
TRBD1	once	TRBV5-6	TRBJ2-7	CASSSIQGTRPPYEQYF	TGTGCCAGCAGCTCCATACAGGGGACAAGACCCCCCTACGAGCAGTACTTC
.	once	TRBV18	TRBJ1-5	CASSPTENQPQHF	TGTGCCAGCTCACCGACAGAGAATCAGCCCCAGCATTTT
TRBD2	few	TRBV10-1	TRBJ2-7	CASSESGGRGRYF	TGCGCCAGCAGTGAGTCGGGAGGGAGAGGCCGGTACTTC
.	.	TRBV5-1	TRBJ2-5	CASSLAGRLMQETQYF	TGCGCCAGCAGCTTGGCCGGCAGGCTCATGCAAGAGACCCAGTACTTC
.	once	TRBV6-1	TRBJ2-5	CASTPGGPEETQYF	TGTGCCAGCACCCCGGGGGGCCCCGAAGAGACCCAGTACTTC
.	.	TRBV13	TRBJ1-1	CASSLRDTEAFF	TGTGCCAGCAGCTTACGGGACACTGAAGCTTTCTTT
.	few	TRBV19	TRBJ1-5	CASSIGKSGDQPQHF	TGTGCCAGTAGTATTGGTAAATCAGGTGATCAGCCCCAGCATTTT
.	.	TRBV28	TRBJ1-6	CASTSGSYNSPLHF	TGTGCCAGCACGAGCGGCTCCTATAATTCACCCCTCCACTTT
TRBD1	.	TRBV7-9	TRBJ1-1	CASIPGTGTTEAFF	TGTGCCAGTATTCCCGGGACAGGCACCACTGAAGCTTTCTTT
.	.	TRBV6-1	TRBJ2-1	CASSDRSRILGDEQFF	TGTGCCAGCAGTGATCGCAGCAGGATCCTCGGGGATGAGCAGTTCTTC
.	.	TRBV19	TRBJ1-1	CASSISSRTEAFF	TGTGCCAGTAGTATTAGTTCTCGGACTGAAGCTTTCTTT
.	.	TRBV14	TRBJ2-7	CASARFSAGDTGEQYF	TGTGCCAGCGCCCGGTTTTCGGCAGGGGATACTGGCGAGCAGTACTTC
.	.	TRBV28	TRBJ2-3	CASSLGGADTQYF	TGTGCCAGCAGTTTAGGAGGGGCAGATACGCAGTATTTT
TRBD1	.	TRBV5-4	TRBJ2-6	CASIQGGRVRSGANVLTF	TGTGCCAGCATCCAAGGGGGCAGGGTACGCTCTGGGGCCAACGTCCTGACTTTC
TRBD2	.	TRBV4-2	TRBJ2-1	CASSQDSGSGGNEQFF	TGTGCCAGCAGCCAGGACAGCGGGAGCGGGGGCAATGAGCAGTTCTTC
TRBD2	.	TRBV5-4	TRBJ2-5	CASSLVSLAGQETQYF	TGTGCCAGCAGCTTGGTCTCTCTAGCGGGACAAGAGACCCAGTACTTC
.	.	TRBV6-1	TRBJ1-5	CASSESPGALHSNQPQHF	TGTGCCAGCAGTGAATCCCCAGGGGCACTACATAGCAATCAGCCCCAGCATTTT
.	.	TRBV7-8	TRBJ2-1	CASSLAGSGHSYNEQFF	TGTGCCAGCAGCTTAGCAGGGTCAGGGCACTCCTACAATGAGCAGTTCTTC
TRBD1	.	TRBV7-7	TRBJ2-2	CASSSTGVTGELFF	TGTGCTAGCAGCTCGACAGGGGTCACCGGGGAGCTGTTTTTT
.	.	TRBV19	TRBJ1-1	CASSIVGIMNTEAFF	TGTGCCAGTAGTATAGTCGGGATCATGAACACTGAAGCTTTCTTT
.	once	TRBV19	TRBJ2-3	CASKEALRGTDTQYF	TGTGCCAGTAAGGAGGCACTAAGAGGCACAGATACGCAGTATTTT
.	.	TRBV5-1	TRBJ2-6	CASSVLTGSGANVLTF	TGCGCCAGCAGCGTTTTAACAGGTTCTGGGGCCAACGTCCTGACTTTC
.	.	TRBV7-8	TRBJ2-7	CASSFGTIIYEQYF	TGTGCCAGCAGCTTCGGGACAATCATATACGAGCAGTACTTC